This T cell receptor beta chain was identified during a study of blood T cell repertoires in COVID-19. Looking at the study overall: COVID-19 samples collected from the United States, Italy and Spain covered acute and convalescent phases.

V was pared by 0 bases and J by 7 bases, with 6 bases of the junction left unmatched. The CDR3 totals 15 residues. Germline CDR1 SGDLS, CDR2 YYNGEE. Sequencing used immunoSEQ multiplex PCR; TCRdb keeps in-frame clones, though not all of them. The sample contains some 260,000 clones, about 85% of which appear only once. The sample taken for sequencing was peripheral blood. V is TRBV9 and J is TRBJ2-7, with 11 bases fitting TRBD2. The TCR originated in a man aged 18 to 29 with active or convalescent COVID-19. In nucleotides, the CDR3 is TGTGCCAGCAGCGTAGAGGGTCTAGCGGGGGGTGAGCAGTACTTC. Translated: CASSVEGLAGGEQYF.